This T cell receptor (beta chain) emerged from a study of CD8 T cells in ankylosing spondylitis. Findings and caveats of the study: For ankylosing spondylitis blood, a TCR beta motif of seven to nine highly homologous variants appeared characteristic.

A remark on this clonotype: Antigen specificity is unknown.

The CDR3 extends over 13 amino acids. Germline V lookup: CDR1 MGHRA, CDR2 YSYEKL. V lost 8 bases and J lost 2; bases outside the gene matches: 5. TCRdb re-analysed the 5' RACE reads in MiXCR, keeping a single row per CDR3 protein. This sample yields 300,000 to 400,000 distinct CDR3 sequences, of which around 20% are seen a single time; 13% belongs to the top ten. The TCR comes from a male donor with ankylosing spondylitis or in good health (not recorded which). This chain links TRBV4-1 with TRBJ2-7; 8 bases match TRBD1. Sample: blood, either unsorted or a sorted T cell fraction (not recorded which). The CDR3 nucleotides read TGCGCCAGCGGGGTGACAGGGGCCTACGAGCAGTACTTC. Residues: CASGVTGAYEQYF.